This T cell receptor beta chain was sequenced during a study of cytomegalovirus exposure and HLA in healthy donors. Study-wide context: Among about 380 genotyped donors, about 85% fell in the Caucasian-associated ancestry cluster. Overall study results and limits: The study assumed roughly uniform donor sequencing depth for presence/absence analyses.

About this clone itself: The target antigen is unknown.

Primers for the PCR totalled 60 Vbeta and 13 Jbeta. The assay was immunoSEQ multiplex PCR, and TCRdb's table has in-frame clones only and misses some. The sample yields 150,000 to 200,000 clones, more than 75% seen once. Germline V gene sequence: CDR1 MDHEN, CDR2 SYDVKM. The CDR3 extends over 15 amino acids. V lost 2 bases, J lost 2 bases, and 12 bases lay in between. The receptor's source is a woman between 40 and 50 years old in good health and CMV-seronegative. Specimen: PBMCs. The rearrangement uses TRBV28 and TRBJ2-5; maybe TRBD2 (6 bases). CDR3 nucleotides: TGTGCCAGCAGTTTAGCCAGGAGCGGGCAAGAGACCCAGTACTTC. Its translation: CASSLARSGQETQYF.